Sequencing of this T cell receptor (beta chain) was carried out in a study of shared clonotypes between healthy human individuals. For the study at large: The donor pool was made up of a couple of women and three men aged 18 to 49.

Deep was the level used in running the assay. TCRdb's table, derived via immunoSEQ multiplex PCR, lists solely in-frame clones and lacks some. The profile shows about 1 million clones, around four fifths of them singletons. The CDR3 has 15 residues. Between the trimmed V and J ends, which lost 2 bases and 0 bases, there was a span of 7 bases. Germline V lookup: CDR1 MGHRA, CDR2 YSYEKL. The receptor was isolated from a young man in good health. Sequencing was carried out using memory CD4+ T cells sorted from blood. Stated subset: CD45RA-negative fraction. The gene calls are TRBV4-1 and TRBJ2-2; D remains ambiguous. DNA of the CDR3: TGCGCCAGCAGCCAATACTCTACGAACACCGGGGAGCTGTTTTTT. Its translation: CASSQYSTNTGELFF.